This T cell receptor beta chain was sequenced for a study of T cell changes during pregnancy in multiple sclerosis. There are 12 residues in the CDR3. The germline gives CDR1 SNHLY, CDR2 FYNNEI. Between the trimmed V and J ends, which lost 0 bases and 9 bases, there was a span of 6 bases. The repertoire was sequenced with immunoSEQ multiplex PCR; TCRdb's copy has only in-frame clones and lacks some. The sample shows tens of thousands of clones, 85% to 95% of them seen only once. The sequences come from peripheral blood, collected in the third trimester of pregnancy. The clonotype originates from a female donor in good health, enrolled as a control in a pregnancy study. The chain employs TRBV2 and TRBJ1-5; D is unresolved. In nucleotides, the CDR3 is TGTGCCAGCAGTGAAGCCGGGATGCCCCAGCATTTT. This codes for CASSEAGMPQHF.